The source of this TCR beta chain is a study of T cell repertoires in cytomegalovirus infection (dated by TCRdb to about 2019). A note on the overall study: Donor HLA type was relevant to the analysis, because carriage of CMV infection together with the matching HLA type was indicated by public TCR beta signatures.

Study-level results and caveats: The ex vivo response was dominated by HLA-C-restricted CMV-specific TCR beta clonotypes, and the single most frequent clonotype in two of eight donors was supplied by these HLA-C-restricted clonotypes. Cumulative frequency of public TCR beta family members discriminated carriers of CMV infection plus the relevant HLA type in this cohort and an independent approximately 350-donor cohort.

This clonotype appeared many times. The target of this receptor is not known. The record has no base qualities; no much larger clone is one base away. Trimming removed 4 bases from V and 8 bases from J, leaving 21 bases between the germline ends. Taken from cysteine to phenylalanine, the CDR3 has 16 residues. CDR3 DNA is the only sequence kept; it has 48 bases, read in frame from the first base. The germline V gene yields SNHLY for CDR1 and FYNNEI for CDR2. Sequencer: Illumina HiSeq 1500. Using fastp trimming at Q25 and MiXCR clonotype assembly, TCRdb reanalyzed the public sequencing data and kept in-frame beta chains. CDR3 protein duplicates are merged, each entry listing the most common genes and DNA. The sample data list around 300,000 distinct CDR3 sequences, and 8% to 10% of these were observed just once. Of the sample, approximately 4.5% falls within the top ten clones.

Sequencing was carried out using PBMCs. The chain uses TRBV2 and TRBJ2-1; the D segment could be TRBD2, given 6 matching bases. The sequence was collected from a human donor in good health (CMV status not recorded). Some clones in this sample may be carry-over from other donors' samples. The bases are TGTGCCAGCAGTGGCCTTCAACTAGCCCTTTTCGATGAGCAGTTCTTC. The translation is CASSGLQLALFDEQFF. Reference TRBV2 and TRBJ2-1 genes cover what lies past the CDR3, so the full variable domain is EPEVTQTPSHQVTQMGQEVILRCVPISNHLYFYWYRQILGQKVEFLVSFYNNEISEKSEIFDDQFSVERPDGSNFTLKIRSTKLEDSAMYFCASSGLQLALFDEQFFGPGTRLTVL.